This T cell receptor (beta chain) derives from a study of blood T cell repertoires in COVID-19. This CDR3 region has 16 residues. CDR1 SNHLY and CDR2 FYNNEI come from the germline V gene. V was clipped by 2 bases and J by 0 bases; unmatched bases: 4. The authors' processing: Quantification of nucleated cells was approximated via reference gene primer amplification. The data were produced by immunoSEQ multiplex PCR, yet TCRdb's version contains in-frame clones alone and is incomplete. For V, J and clone size, that table is used; D and trimming come from the DNA. This table has about 220,000 clones, 84% appearing once.

This TCR derives from a man in his forties or fifties with active or convalescent COVID-19. Sequences were obtained from peripheral blood. This rearrangement joins TRBV2 to TRBJ1-3; 7 nucleotides match TRBD1. CDR3 in DNA: TGTGCCAGCAGTGAATTGGGACAGAGCTCTGGAAACACCATATATTTT. This encodes CASSELGQSSGNTIYF.